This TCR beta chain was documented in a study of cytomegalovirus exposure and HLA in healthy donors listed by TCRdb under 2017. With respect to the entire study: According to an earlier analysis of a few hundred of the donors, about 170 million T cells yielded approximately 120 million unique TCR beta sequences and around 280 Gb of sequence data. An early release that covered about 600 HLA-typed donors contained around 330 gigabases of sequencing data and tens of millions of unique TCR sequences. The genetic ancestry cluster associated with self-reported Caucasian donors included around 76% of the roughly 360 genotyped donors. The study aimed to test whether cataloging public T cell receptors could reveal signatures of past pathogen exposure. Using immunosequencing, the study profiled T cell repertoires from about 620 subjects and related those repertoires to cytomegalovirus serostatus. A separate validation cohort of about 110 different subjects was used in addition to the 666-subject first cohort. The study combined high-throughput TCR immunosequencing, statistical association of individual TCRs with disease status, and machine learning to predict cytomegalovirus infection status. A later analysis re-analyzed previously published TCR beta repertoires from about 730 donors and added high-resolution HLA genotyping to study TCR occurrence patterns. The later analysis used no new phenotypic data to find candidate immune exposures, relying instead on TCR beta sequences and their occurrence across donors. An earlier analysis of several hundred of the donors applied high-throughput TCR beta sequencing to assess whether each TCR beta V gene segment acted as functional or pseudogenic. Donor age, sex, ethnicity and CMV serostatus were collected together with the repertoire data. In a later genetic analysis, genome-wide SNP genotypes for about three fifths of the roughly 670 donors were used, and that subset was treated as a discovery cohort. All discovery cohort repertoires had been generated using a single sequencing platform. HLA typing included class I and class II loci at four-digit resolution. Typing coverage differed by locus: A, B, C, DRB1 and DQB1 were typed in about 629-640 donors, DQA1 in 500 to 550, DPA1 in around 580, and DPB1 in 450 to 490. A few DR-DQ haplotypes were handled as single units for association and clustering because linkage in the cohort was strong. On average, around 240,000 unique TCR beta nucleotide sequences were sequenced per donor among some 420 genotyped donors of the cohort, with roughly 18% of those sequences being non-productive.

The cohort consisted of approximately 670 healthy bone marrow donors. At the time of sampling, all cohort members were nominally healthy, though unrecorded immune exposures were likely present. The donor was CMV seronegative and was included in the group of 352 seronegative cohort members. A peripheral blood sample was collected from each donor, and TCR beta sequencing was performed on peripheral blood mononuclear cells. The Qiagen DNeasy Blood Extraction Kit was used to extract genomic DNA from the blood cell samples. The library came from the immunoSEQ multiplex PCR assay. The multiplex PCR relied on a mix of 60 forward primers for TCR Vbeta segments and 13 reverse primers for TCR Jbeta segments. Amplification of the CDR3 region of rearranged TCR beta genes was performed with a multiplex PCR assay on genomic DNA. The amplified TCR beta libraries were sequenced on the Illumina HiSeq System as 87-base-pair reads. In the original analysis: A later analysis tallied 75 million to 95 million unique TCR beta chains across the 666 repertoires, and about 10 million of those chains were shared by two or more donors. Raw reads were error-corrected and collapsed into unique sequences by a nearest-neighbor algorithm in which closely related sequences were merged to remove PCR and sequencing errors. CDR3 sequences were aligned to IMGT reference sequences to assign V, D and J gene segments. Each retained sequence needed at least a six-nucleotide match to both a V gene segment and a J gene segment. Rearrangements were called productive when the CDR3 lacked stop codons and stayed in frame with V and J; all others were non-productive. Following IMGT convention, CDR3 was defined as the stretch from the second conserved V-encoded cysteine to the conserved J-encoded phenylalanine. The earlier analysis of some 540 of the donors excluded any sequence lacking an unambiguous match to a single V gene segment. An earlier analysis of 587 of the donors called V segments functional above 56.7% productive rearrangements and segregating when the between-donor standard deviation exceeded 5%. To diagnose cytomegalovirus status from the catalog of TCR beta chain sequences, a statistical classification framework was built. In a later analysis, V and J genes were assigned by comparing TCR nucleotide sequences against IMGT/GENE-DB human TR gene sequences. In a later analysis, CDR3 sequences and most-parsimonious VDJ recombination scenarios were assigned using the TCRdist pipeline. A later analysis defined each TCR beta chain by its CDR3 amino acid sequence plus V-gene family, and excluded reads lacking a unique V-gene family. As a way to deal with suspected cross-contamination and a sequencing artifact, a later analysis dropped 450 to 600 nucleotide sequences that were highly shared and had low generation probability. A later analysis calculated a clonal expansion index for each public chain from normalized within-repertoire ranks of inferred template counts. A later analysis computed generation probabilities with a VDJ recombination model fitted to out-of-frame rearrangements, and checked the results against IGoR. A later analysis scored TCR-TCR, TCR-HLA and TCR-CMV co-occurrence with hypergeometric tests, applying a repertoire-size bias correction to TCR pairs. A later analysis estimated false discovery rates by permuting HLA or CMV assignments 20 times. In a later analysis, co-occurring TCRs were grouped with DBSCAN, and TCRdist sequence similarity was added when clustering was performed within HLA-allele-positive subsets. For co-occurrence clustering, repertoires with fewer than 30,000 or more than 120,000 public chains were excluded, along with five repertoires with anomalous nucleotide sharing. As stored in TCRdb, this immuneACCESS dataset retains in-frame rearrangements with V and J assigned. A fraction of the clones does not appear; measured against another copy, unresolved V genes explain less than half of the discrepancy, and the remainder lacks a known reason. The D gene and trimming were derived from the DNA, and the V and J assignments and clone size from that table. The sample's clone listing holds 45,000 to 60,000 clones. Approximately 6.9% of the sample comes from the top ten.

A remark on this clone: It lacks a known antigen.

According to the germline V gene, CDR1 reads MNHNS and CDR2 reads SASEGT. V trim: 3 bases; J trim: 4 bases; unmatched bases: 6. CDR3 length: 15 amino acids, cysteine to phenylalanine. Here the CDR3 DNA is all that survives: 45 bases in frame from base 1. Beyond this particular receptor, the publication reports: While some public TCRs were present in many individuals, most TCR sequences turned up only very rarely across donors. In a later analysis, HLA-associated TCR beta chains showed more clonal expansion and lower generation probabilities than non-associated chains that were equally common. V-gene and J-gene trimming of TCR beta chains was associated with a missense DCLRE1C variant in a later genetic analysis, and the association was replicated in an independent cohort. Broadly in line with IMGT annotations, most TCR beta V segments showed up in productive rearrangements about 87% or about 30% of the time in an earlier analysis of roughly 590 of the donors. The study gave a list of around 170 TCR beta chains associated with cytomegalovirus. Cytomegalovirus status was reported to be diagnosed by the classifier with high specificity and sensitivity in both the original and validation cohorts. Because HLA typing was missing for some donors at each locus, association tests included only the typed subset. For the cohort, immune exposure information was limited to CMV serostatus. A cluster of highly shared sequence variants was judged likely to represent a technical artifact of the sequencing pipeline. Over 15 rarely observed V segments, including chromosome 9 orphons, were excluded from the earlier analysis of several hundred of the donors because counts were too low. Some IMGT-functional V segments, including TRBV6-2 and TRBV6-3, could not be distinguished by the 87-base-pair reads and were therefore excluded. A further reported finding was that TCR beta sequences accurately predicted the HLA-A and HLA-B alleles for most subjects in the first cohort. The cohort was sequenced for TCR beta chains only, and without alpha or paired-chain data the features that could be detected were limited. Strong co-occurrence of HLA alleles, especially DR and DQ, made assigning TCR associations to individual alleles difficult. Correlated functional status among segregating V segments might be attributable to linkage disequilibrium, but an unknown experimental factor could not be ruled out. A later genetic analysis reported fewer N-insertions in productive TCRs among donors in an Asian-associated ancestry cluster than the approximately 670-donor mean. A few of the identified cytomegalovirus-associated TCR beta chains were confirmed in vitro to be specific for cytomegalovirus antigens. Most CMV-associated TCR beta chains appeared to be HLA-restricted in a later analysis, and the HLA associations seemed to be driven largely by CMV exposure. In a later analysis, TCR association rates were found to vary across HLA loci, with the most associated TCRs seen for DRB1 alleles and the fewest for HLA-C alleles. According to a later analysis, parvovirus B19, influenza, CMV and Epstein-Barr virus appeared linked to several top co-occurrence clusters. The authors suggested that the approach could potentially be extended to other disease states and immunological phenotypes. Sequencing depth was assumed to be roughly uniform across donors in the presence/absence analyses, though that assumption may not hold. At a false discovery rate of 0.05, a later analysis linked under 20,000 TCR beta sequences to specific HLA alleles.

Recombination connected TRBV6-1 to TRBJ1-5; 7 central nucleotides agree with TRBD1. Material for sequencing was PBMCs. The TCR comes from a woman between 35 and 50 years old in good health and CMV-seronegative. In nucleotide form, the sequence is TGTGCCAGCAGTGACTACAGGGGAAGTAATCAGCCCCAGCATTTT. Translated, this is CASSDYRGSNQPQHF.